The 28 T cell receptor beta chains below all came from one sample that was sequenced in a study of shared clonotypes between healthy human individuals. Repertoires were generated with immunoSEQ multiplex PCR, while TCRdb's copy carries only in-frame clones and drops some. This sample has about 2.5 million clones, with around 93% found just once. The material sequenced was naive CD4+ T cells from PBMCs. The sample's subset: CD45RA+ positively selected. The receptors derive from a man between 18 and 29 years old in good health. Some clones in this sample may be carry-over from other donors' samples.

The genes are TRBV6-5 and TRBJ2-7, with D maybe TRBD1 (6 bases). Germline V gene data show CDR1 as MNHEY and CDR2 as SVGAGI. V was cut by 4 bases and J by 4 bases, with 14 bases left in between. The CDR3 covers 14 residues. The CDR3 region has the DNA TGTGCCAGCAGTTCGCCGGGACACAAATACGAGCAGTACTTC. This translates into CASSSPGHKYEQYF.

The chain uses TRBV19 and TRBJ2-4; 11 nucleotides align to TRBD2. V dropped 5 bases and J dropped 6; count of bases not matched to a gene: 9. Looked up from germline, CDR1 is LNHDA and CDR2 is SQIVND (reference sequence). There are 16 residues in the CDR3. Written as DNA, the CDR3 is TGTGCCAGTAGTGGGACACTAGCGGGAGCTAGAAACATTCAGTACTTC. Translation: CASSGTLAGARNIQYF.

This clone was seen only once. The chain employs TRBV9 and TRBJ2-2, with D possibly TRBD2 on 6 matching bases. The CDR3 has 15 residues. The V end lost 0 bases, the J end lost 2 bases, and 8 bases lay between the germline ends. CDR1 is SGDLS and CDR2 is YYNGEE in the germline V gene. The CDR3: CASSVGTTNTGELFF. The CDR3 bases are TGTGCCAGCAGCGTAGGGACTACAAACACCGGGGAGCTGTTTTTT.

As to this clone: The junction shows a germline mismatch at one end, possibly a read error. The rearrangement links TRBV9 to TRBJ2-1, with 8 bases matching TRBD1. Germline assignment: CDR1 SGDLS and CDR2 YYNGEE. The CDR3 length is 15 residues. CDR3 protein: CASSAAGTGYSEQFF. The CDR3 DNA reads as TGTGCCAGCAGCGCCGCCGGGACAGGTTACAGTGAGCAGTTCTTC.

The chain combines TRBV7-6 with TRBJ2-5; D not resolved. CDR1 and CDR2 from the germline V gene are SGHVS and FNYEAQ. The V end lost 4 bases, the J end lost 5 bases, and 8 bases lay between the germline ends. CDR3 size: 12 residues. The CDR3 spells CASSSSRETQYF. The CDR3 coding sequence is TGTGCCAGCAGCTCATCACGGGAGACCCAGTACTTC.

The chain couples TRBV6-6 to TRBJ2-5; D is possibly TRBD2 (6 bases). TRBJ2-7 explains the end of the DNA better; the J call may be wrong. Germline values: CDR1 MNHNY, CDR2 SVGAGI (reference sequence). This CDR3 is 14 amino acids long. CDR3: CASSSAGTTYEQYF. In DNA, the CDR3 is TGTGCCAGCAGTTCGGCGGGGACCACCTACGAGCAGTACTTC.

The J gene is TRBJ2-3, the V gene TRBV7-9, with 10 bases matching TRBD2. CDR3 size: 16 residues. Per germline, CDR1 SEHNR and CDR2 FQNEAQ (reference sequence). Trimming removed 4 bases from V and 3 bases from J; junction bases left unmatched: 7. As DNA, the CDR3 is TGTGCCAGCAGCTCGGGCCCTAGCGGGAGAACAGATACGCAGTATTTT. This codes for CASSSGPSGRTDTQYF.

V is TRBV5-1 and J is TRBJ2-5, with 12 bases identical to TRBD2. J was trimmed by 4 bases and V by 4 bases; bases with no gene match: 5. Germline loops: CDR1 SGHRS, CDR2 YFSETQ. The CDR3 has 15 amino acids. The CDR3 sequence: CASSPLAGGGETQYF. As DNA, the CDR3 is TGCGCCAGCAGCCCCCTAGCGGGAGGGGGAGAGACCCAGTACTTC.

The rearrangement joins TRBV18 to TRBJ2-1, with D unclear. The V end was cut by 0 bases, the J end by 8 bases, with 11 bases between. The CDR3 sequence is 14 residues long. Germline values: CDR1 KGHSH, CDR2 LQKENI. This CDR3 reads CASSPPGSVYEQFF. The CDR3 nucleotides are TGTGCCAGCTCACCACCTGGGTCGGTCTATGAGCAGTTCTTC.

V usage is TRBV7-2 and J usage is TRBJ2-7; D remains ambiguous. CDR3 length: 15 residues. The V gene's germline CDR1 is SGHTA and CDR2 FQGNSA. Trimming took 5 bases from V and 0 from J, leaving 14 bases between them. CDR3 nucleotide sequence: TGTGCCAGCAGCGCCCGGGCCGTTAGCTCCTACGAGCAGTACTTC. It encodes CASSARAVSSYEQYF. The variable domain in full, completed from reference TRBV7-2 and TRBJ2-7, reads GAGVSQSPSNKVTEKGKDVELRCDPISGHTALYWYRQSLGQGLEFLIYFQGNSAPDKSGLPSDRFSAERTGGSVSTLTIQRTQQEDSAVYLCASSARAVSSYEQYFGPGTRLTVT.

The J gene is TRBJ2-2, the V gene TRBV9; 8 nucleotides align to TRBD1. This CDR3 has 16 amino acids. V lost 2 bases to trimming and J lost 8 bases; unmatched junction nucleotides: 11. Germline V gene sequence: CDR1 SGDLS, CDR2 YYNGEE. The CDR3 nucleotides are TGTGCCAGCAGCGTTTTCGACAGGGGAGCTTGGGGGGAGCTGTTTTTT. Protein product: CASSVFDRGAWGELFF.

V and J are TRBV18 and TRBJ1-2; D gene unclear. The germline gives CDR1 KGHSH, CDR2 LQKENI. Deletions cut 1 base from V and 6 bases from J, with 12 bases between. The CDR3 has 14 residues. The CDR3 sequence is CASSPQWGRDGYTF. The CDR3 bases are TGTGCCAGCTCACCACAATGGGGAAGGGATGGCTACACCTTC.

Written as DNA, the CDR3 is TGCGCCAGCAGCCCCTACGAGGTTTCTGGGGCCAACGTCCTGACTTTC. Encoded protein: CASSPYEVSGANVLTF. The V call is TRBV5-1, the J call TRBJ2-6; D remains ambiguous. Germline CDR1 is SGHRS and CDR2 is YFSETQ. This CDR3 has 16 residues. Trimming pared 4 bases from V and 1 base from J, leaving 12 bases between.

This sequence joins TRBV7-2 and TRBJ1-1; weak D call: TRBD1 (5 bases). Germline V gene lookup returns CDR1 SGHTA and CDR2 FQGNSA. The CDR3 length is 14 residues. V lost 5 bases and J 4 bases, leaving 14 bases between the germline ends. CDR3 nucleotides: TGTGCCAGCAGCCCCTTACCCGGGGGCACTGAAGCTTTCTTT. The encoded protein is CASSPLPGGTEAFF.

Points on this clone: This specimen includes other DNA sequences encoding the same CDR3. The chain uses TRBV7-3 and TRBJ1-3; D uncertain. V was trimmed by 4 bases and J by 0 bases, leaving 10 bases between them. Germline V lookup: CDR1 SGHTA, CDR2 FQGTGA. The CDR3 sequence is 15 residues long. The CDR3 region has the DNA TGTGCCAGCAGCTCAGACGGAAACTCTGGAAACACCATATATTTT. Translating it yields CASSSDGNSGNTIYF.

The chain combines TRBV5-1 with TRBJ1-2; the D gene is possibly TRBD1 (6 bases). From germline, CDR1 is SGHRS and CDR2 YFSETQ. This CDR3 region has 13 residues. Trimming took 5 bases from V and 5 from J, leaving 13 bases between them. The DNA of the CDR3 is TGCGCCAGCAGTCCGGAGGGGGAATATGGCTACACCTTC. This sequence encodes CASSPEGEYGYTF.

This chain connects TRBV18 to TRBJ1-2; the match to TRBD1 covers 8 bases. V lost 3 bases and J lost 8; bases outside the gene matches: 11. Germline V gene data show CDR1 as KGHSH and CDR2 as LQKENI. The length of the CDR3 is 15 residues. CDR3 protein: CASSPSDYRGEGYTF. The DNA for the CDR3 is TGTGCCAGCTCACCGTCCGATTACAGGGGGGAAGGCTACACCTTC.

The rearrangement uses TRBV10-3 and TRBJ2-5; the D gene could be TRBD1 or TRBD2 (5 bases each). The ends were cut back, 3 bases at V and 5 bases at J, with 10 bases in the middle. The CDR3 loop spans 13 amino acids. The germline CDR1 and CDR2 sequences are ENHRY and SYGVKD. The CDR3: CAISDGTRETQYF. CDR3 DNA: TGTGCCATCAGTGACGGGACCCGGGAGACCCAGTACTTC.

This chain uses TRBV7-3 with TRBJ2-3; 10 nucleotides line up with TRBD2. The length of the CDR3 is 16 residues. Germline V gene lookup returns CDR1 SGHTA and CDR2 FQGTGA. V lost 5 bases, J lost 0 bases, and 5 bases stayed unmatched. The CDR3 region is CASSPGLATSTDTQYF. In DNA, the CDR3 is TGTGCCAGCAGCCCGGGACTAGCGACTAGCACAGATACGCAGTATTTT.

Notes on this clone: Other DNA sequences of this sample code for an identical CDR3. In nucleotides, the CDR3 is TGTGCCTGGACAGGGGGCACAGATACGCAGTATTTT. This translates into CAWTGGTDTQYF. The chain links TRBV30 to TRBJ2-3, with D maybe TRBD1 (6 bases). Trimming cost V 4 bases and J 1 base, with 6 bases left between them. Per the germline V gene, CDR1 is GTSNPN and CDR2 is SVGIG (reference sequence). This CDR3 spans 12 amino acids.

V usage is TRBV4-1 and J usage is TRBJ2-6; no clear D. Germline CDR1 is MGHRA and CDR2 is YSYEKL. V lost 4 bases and J lost 6, with 13 bases in between. This CDR3 is built from 15 residues. CDR3 coding DNA: TGCGCCAGCAGCCCCCTACATGACGTGGCCAACGTCCTGACTTTC. This encodes CASSPLHDVANVLTF.

This clone was recorded once. V usage is TRBV18 and J usage is TRBJ1-2; 7 nucleotides match TRBD1. The germline gives CDR1 KGHSH, CDR2 LQKENI. CDR3 length equals 14 residues. Losses at the gene ends were 3 bases for V and 3 bases for J; bases not matched to a gene: 4. CDR3 nucleotides: TGTGCCAGCTCACCCGGGACAGCCTACTATGGCTACACCTTC. Protein: CASSPGTAYYGYTF.

The chain combines TRBV6-6 with TRBJ1-5; tentative D call: TRBD1 (5 bases). Deletions cut 4 bases from V and 6 bases from J, with 16 bases between. The CDR3 runs to 15 residues. Germline lookup yields CDR1 MNHNY and CDR2 SVGAGI (reference sequence). DNA for the CDR3: TGTGCCAGCAGTTTCCCAGGGTCCGGGGGTCAGCCCCAGCATTTT. Residues: CASSFPGSGGQPQHF.

This clone was seen only once. V gene TRBV19 combines with J gene TRBJ1-5; possibly TRBD1 for D (5 bases). CDR1 and CDR2 (germline): LNHDA, SQIVND (reference sequence). This CDR3 comprises 13 residues. Trimming took 4 bases from V and 5 from J, leaving 9 bases between them. CDR3 sequence: CASSTPRDQPQHF. In DNA form, the CDR3 reads TGTGCCAGTAGTACCCCCAGGGATCAGCCCCAGCATTTT.

Concerning this clone: Additional DNA sequences in this sample encode the identical CDR3. The chain employs TRBV11-2 and TRBJ2-7, with 12 bases fitting TRBD2. The germline CDR1 and CDR2 sequences are SGHAT and FQNNGV. The CDR3 spans 15 residues. The J segment lost 2 bases and the V segment lost 3 bases, leaving 2 bases of the junction unmatched. DNA of the CDR3: TGTGCCAGCAGCTTCGGACTAGCGGGGACCTACGAGCAGTACTTC. It codes for CASSFGLAGTYEQYF.

The rearrangement uses TRBV19 and TRBJ1-5; 7 positions agree with TRBD1. In germline, CDR1 is LNHDA, CDR2 SQIVND (reference sequence). The V segment lost 6 bases and the J segment 6 bases; nucleotides outside the gene matches: 11. The CDR3 extends over 15 amino acids. The CDR3 protein is CASRKQGQGSQPQHF. The DNA for the CDR3 is TGTGCCAGTAGGAAACAGGGGCAAGGAAGTCAGCCCCAGCATTTT.

On this clone: The same CDR3 also results from other DNA sequences found in this sample. V usage is TRBV7-3 and J usage is TRBJ2-6, with D unresolved. The germline V gene has CDR1 SGHTA and CDR2 FQGTGA. The CDR3 consists of 13 residues. V lost 5 bases to trimming and J lost 4 bases, with 6 bases between them. For the CDR3, the DNA is TGTGCCAGCAGCCCAAGCGGGGCCAACGTCCTGACTTTC. Encoded protein: CASSPSGANVLTF.

V and J are TRBV5-1 and TRBJ2-5; D is undetermined. CDR1 is SGHRS, CDR2 YFSETQ, per germline. The V and J ends lost 0 bases and 3 bases respectively, with 9 bases between them. The CDR3 is made up of 14 amino acids. The CDR3 region is CASSLEVNKETQYF. The CDR3 bases are TGCGCCAGCAGCTTGGAGGTTAATAAAGAGACCCAGTACTTC. The whole variable domain, remainder taken from reference TRBV5-1 and TRBJ2-5, is KAGVTQTPRYLIKTRGQQVTLSCSPISGHRSVSWYQQTPGQGLQFLFEYFSETQRNKGNFPGRFSGRQFSNSRSEMNVSTLELGDSALYLCASSLEVNKETQYFGPGTRLLVL.